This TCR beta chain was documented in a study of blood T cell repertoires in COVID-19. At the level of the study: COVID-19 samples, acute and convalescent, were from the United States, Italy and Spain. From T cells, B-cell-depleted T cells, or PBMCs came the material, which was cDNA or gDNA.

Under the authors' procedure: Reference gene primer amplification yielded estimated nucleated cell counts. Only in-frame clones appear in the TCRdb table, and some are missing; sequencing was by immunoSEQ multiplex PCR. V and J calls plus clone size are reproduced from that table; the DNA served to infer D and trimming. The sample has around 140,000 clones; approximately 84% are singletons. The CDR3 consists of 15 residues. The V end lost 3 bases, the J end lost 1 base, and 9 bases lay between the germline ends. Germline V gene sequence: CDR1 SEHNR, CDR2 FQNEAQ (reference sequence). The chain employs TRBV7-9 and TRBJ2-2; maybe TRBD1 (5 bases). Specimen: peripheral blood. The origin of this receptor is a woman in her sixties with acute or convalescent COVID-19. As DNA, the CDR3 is TGTGCCAGCAGCTTGGAAAGGGGGAACACCGGGGAGCTGTTTTTT. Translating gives CASSLERGNTGELFF.